The 27 T cell receptor beta chains listed next were all sequenced from one sample in a study of cytomegalovirus exposure and HLA in healthy donors. Primers: 60 Vbeta forward and 13 Jbeta reverse. The assay was immunoSEQ multiplex PCR, and TCRdb's table has in-frame clones only and misses some. The data contain about 150,000 clones, 65% to 85% of them singletons. Sequenced sample: PBMCs. The receptors originated from a woman aged 45-65 years in good health and CMV-seropositive.

The chain carries TRBV4-2 and TRBJ1-4, with 7 positions matching TRBD1. V shed 1 base, J shed 6 bases, and the junction held 5 bases outside the gene matches. Per the germline V gene, CDR1 is LGHNA and CDR2 is YNFKEQ. The length of the CDR3 is 15 residues. The CDR3 is CASSQGSGTDEKLFF. CDR3 nucleotides: TGTGCCAGCAGCCAAGGATCCGGGACAGATGAAAAACTGTTTTTT.

This chain uses TRBV18 with TRBJ2-1; 9 bases fit TRBD2. This CDR3 comprises 18 residues. Germline CDR1 reads KGHSH; CDR2 reads LQKENI. V was clipped by 3 bases and J by 5 bases; unmatched bases: 14. The CDR3 reads CASSPSDLWREGHNEQFF. CDR3 nucleotide sequence: TGTGCCAGCTCACCTTCCGACCTCTGGCGGGAGGGTCACAATGAGCAGTTCTTC.

The chain is built from TRBV5-1 and TRBJ2-2, with D maybe TRBD2 (6 bases). CDR3 length: 16 residues. Deletions cut 0 bases from V and 4 bases from J, with 13 bases between. The germline CDR1 and CDR2 sequences are SGHRS and YFSETQ. DNA for the CDR3: TGCGCCAGCAGCTTGGGGGGGGTCGGCGGCACCGGGGAGCTGTTTTTT. Amino acid sequence: CASSLGGVGGTGELFF.

This chain connects TRBV2 to TRBJ1-3; D is possibly TRBD1 (6 bases). CDR1 is SNHLY and CDR2 is FYNNEI in the germline V gene. Trimming left V 3 bases short and J 1 base short, with 10 bases between. The CDR3 runs to 15 residues. Here the CDR3 reads CASSDRGSSGNTIYF. The DNA for the CDR3 is TGTGCCAGCAGTGACAGGGGTTCATCTGGAAACACCATATATTTT.

The CDR3 is CASSRPRGHGQYF. CDR3 coding DNA: TGTGCCAGCAGCCGCCCCAGGGGGCACGGGCAGTACTTC. This sequence joins TRBV5-8 and TRBJ2-7; TRBD1 agrees at 8 bases. The CDR3 loop spans 13 amino acids. Unmatched junction bases numbered 9, after V lost 4 bases and J lost 9 bases. From germline, CDR1 is SGHTS and CDR2 YDEGEE.

In DNA form, the CDR3 reads TGTGCCAGCAGTTTATGGGGGACAGGAACCTACGAGCAGTACTTC. The encoded protein is CASSLWGTGTYEQYF. The chain recombines TRBV27 with TRBJ2-7, with TRBD1 matching over 8 bases. CDR3 size: 15 residues. CDR1 is MNHEY, CDR2 SMNVEV, per germline (reference sequence). V was clipped by 1 base and J by 2 bases; unmatched bases: 4.

This clone was observed a few times. The CDR3 reads CASSAGTGVFRELFF. The CDR3 region has the DNA TGTGCCAGCAGCGCCGGGACAGGGGTCTTTCGGGAGCTGTTTTTT. V and J are TRBV25-1 and TRBJ2-2, with 10 bases lining up with TRBD1. V was pared by 6 bases and J by 9 bases, with 10 bases of the junction left unmatched. CDR3 length equals 15 residues. The germline gives CDR1 MGHDK, CDR2 SYGVNS.

V gene TRBV4-2 combines with J gene TRBJ2-3; D is perhaps TRBD2 (6 bases). Deletions cut 2 bases from V and 3 bases from J, with 9 bases between. The germline CDR1 and CDR2 sequences are LGHNA and YNFKEQ. The CDR3 extends over 14 amino acids. The CDR3 protein is CASSQFSGTDTQYF. In DNA form, the CDR3 reads TGTGCCAGCAGCCAATTTAGCGGAACAGATACGCAGTATTTT.

J is TRBJ1-3 and V is TRBV15; weak D call: TRBD1 (5 bases). The CDR3 totals 14 residues. Germline loops: CDR1 LNHNV, CDR2 YYDKDF (reference sequence). Trimming took 5 bases from V and 6 from J, leaving 14 bases between them. CDR3 DNA: TGTGCCACCAGCCGGGGAGGAGGGACAAACACCATATATTTT. It codes for CATSRGGGTNTIYF.

This rearrangement joins TRBV7-3 to TRBJ2-3; perhaps TRBD2 as D (6 bases). Germline V lookup: CDR1 SGHTA, CDR2 FQGTGA. The V end lost 0 bases, the J end lost 7 bases, and 11 bases lay between the germline ends. The CDR3 length is 14 residues. CDR3 region: CASSLTSGENTQYF. CDR3 bases: TGTGCCAGCAGCTTAACTAGCGGAGAGAATACGCAGTATTTT.

V and J are TRBV13 and TRBJ2-7, with 11 bases that match TRBD2. Germline values: CDR1 PRHDT, CDR2 FYEKMQ (reference sequence). This CDR3 has 15 residues. V was clipped by 5 bases and J by 12 bases; unmatched bases: 15. The CDR3 DNA is TGTGCCAGCAGCCGTCTCCTAGCGGGGGGCTCCTGCCCGTACTTC. Its protein is CASSRLLAGGSCPYF.

The chain links TRBV5-1 to TRBJ1-1, with unresolved D. The CDR3 spans 13 residues. The germline V gene has CDR1 SGHRS and CDR2 YFSETQ. V shed 5 bases and J shed 3 bases, with 11 bases lying between them. The CDR3 protein is CASRAAGDTEAFF. Written as DNA, the CDR3 is TGCGCCAGCAGGGCTGCCGGGGACACTGAAGCTTTCTTT. Based on the CDR3 plus reference TRBV5-1 and TRBJ1-1, the full variable domain is KAGVTQTPRYLIKTRGQQVTLSCSPISGHRSVSWYQQTPGQGLQFLFEYFSETQRNKGNFPGRFSGRQFSNSRSEMNVSTLELGDSALYLCASRAAGDTEAFFGQGTRLTVV.

V usage is TRBV11-2 and J usage is TRBJ2-3, with 9 nucleotides matching TRBD2. Germline CDR1 SGHAT, CDR2 FQNNGV. Trimming removed 3 bases from V and 4 bases from J; junction bases left unmatched: 2. The CDR3 is made up of 14 amino acids. The CDR3 coding sequence is TGTGCCAGCAGCTTCCAGCGGGGGGCAGATACGCAGTATTTT. Protein sequence: CASSFQRGADTQYF.

This sequence joins TRBV6-6 and TRBJ1-5; D possibly corresponds to TRBD1 (6 bases). V was clipped by 1 base and J by 4 bases, with 8 bases between them. Looked up from germline, CDR1 is MNHNY and CDR2 is SVGAGI (reference sequence). This CDR3 has 14 amino acids. The CDR3 region has the DNA TGTGCCAGCAGTTACTTCGGACAGAATCAGCCCCAGCATTTT. Translating gives CASSYFGQNQPQHF.

The V and J genes are TRBV6-5 and TRBJ2-5, with 10 bases fitting TRBD1. Germline CDR1 MNHEY, CDR2 SVGAGI. This CDR3 has 13 residues. V lost 6 bases to trimming and J lost 4 bases; unmatched junction nucleotides: 2. DNA of the CDR3: TGTGCCAGCAGCGGACAGGGGGTAGAGACCCAGTACTTC. Residues: CASSGQGVETQYF.

The chain uses TRBV14 and TRBJ2-1, with 9 bases aligning to TRBD2. The junction had 6 bases not matched to a gene; V was cut back by 5 bases and J by 1 base. Germline CDR1 is SGHDN and CDR2 is FVKESK. The CDR3 is made up of 16 amino acids. CDR3 residues: CASSSQAGGSYNEQFF. The CDR3 nucleotides read TGTGCCAGCAGCTCTCAAGCGGGAGGTTCCTACAATGAGCAGTTCTTC.

The chain employs TRBV4-1 and TRBJ2-1, with 9 bases that match TRBD2. The CDR3 loop spans 16 amino acids. Germline loops: CDR1 MGHRA, CDR2 YSYEKL. V lost 4 bases, J lost 3 bases, and 7 bases stayed unmatched. CDR3 amino acids: CASSPSASGNYNEQFF. In nucleotides, the CDR3 is TGCGCCAGCAGCCCTTCAGCTAGCGGGAACTACAATGAGCAGTTCTTC.

V gene TRBV30 combines with J gene TRBJ2-3; maybe TRBD2 (5 bases). The CDR3 has 14 amino acids. From germline, CDR1 is GTSNPN and CDR2 SVGIG (reference sequence). V shed 1 base and J shed 2 bases, with 10 bases lying between them. The DNA for the CDR3 is TGTGCCTGGAGTGGACGGGGAGACACAGATACGCAGTATTTT. This encodes CAWSGRGDTDTQYF.

This clone occurred once. The chain has TRBV29-1 and TRBJ2-3; 10 positions agree with TRBD2. Losses at the gene ends were 7 bases for V and 0 bases for J; bases not matched to a gene: 4. This CDR3 has 14 amino acids. Germline V gene sequence: CDR1 SQVTM, CDR2 ANQGSEA. CDR3 in amino acids: CSAETSGSTDTQYF. CDR3 sequence (DNA): TGCAGCGCCGAGACTAGCGGGAGCACAGATACGCAGTATTTT.

The chain joins TRBV5-6 to TRBJ1-4; 8 nucleotides line up with TRBD1. The CDR3 has 13 amino acids. Trimming at V came to 4 bases and at J to 8 bases, leaving 4 bases not matched to a gene. Germline CDR1 and CDR2: SGHDT and YYEEEE. The CDR3 DNA reads as TGTGCCAGCAGCGGACAGGGTGGGGAAAAACTGTTTTTT. Protein sequence: CASSGQGGEKLFF. The full variable domain, in which reference TRBV5-6 and TRBJ1-4 provide the parts outside the CDR3, is DAGVTQSPTHLIKTRGQQVTLRCSPKSGHDTVSWYQQALGQGPQFIFQYYEEEERQRGNFPDRFSGHQFPNYSSELNVNALLLGDSALYLCASSGQGGEKLFFGSGTQLSVL.

This chain connects TRBV10-3 to TRBJ1-2, with 9 bases that match TRBD1. The V gene end was trimmed by 8 bases and the J gene end by 6 bases; junction bases not matched to a gene: 7. Looked up from germline, CDR1 is ENHRY and CDR2 is SYGVKD. CDR3 length: 13 residues. CDR3 region: CAISGTGNDGYTF. CDR3 nucleotide sequence: TGTGCCATCTCAGGGACAGGGAACGATGGCTACACCTTC.

V is TRBV11-2 and J is TRBJ2-7, with TRBD2 matching 7 bases. The V and J ends lost 6 bases and 2 bases, in that order; junction bases with no gene match: 7. The CDR3 totals 14 residues. The germline V gene encodes CDR1 SGHAT and CDR2 FQNNGV. The DNA of the CDR3 is TGTGCCAGCAGTAGAGTAGCGGGTACCTACGAGCAGTACTTC. It is translated as CASSRVAGTYEQYF.

J is TRBJ2-5 and V is TRBV13; no definite D call. CDR3 size: 11 residues. CDR1 is PRHDT, CDR2 FYEKMQ, per germline (reference sequence). The V and J ends lost 1 base and 7 bases respectively, with 4 bases between them. DNA for the CDR3: TGTGCCAGCAGCTTAGACGGGACCCAGTACTTC. It specifies CASSLDGTQYF.

Only one count was recorded for this clone. The chain carries TRBV19 and TRBJ1-2, with D unclear. Trimming removed 3 bases from V and 8 bases from J, with 10 bases in between. Germline loops: CDR1 LNHDA, CDR2 SQIVND (reference sequence). The CDR3 totals 12 residues. Here the CDR3 reads CASSMGIHGYTF. The CDR3 DNA is TGTGCCAGTAGTATGGGCATTCACGGCTACACCTTC. The full variable domain, its missing parts supplied by reference TRBV19 and TRBJ1-2, is DGGITQSPKYLFRKEGQNVTLSCEQNLNHDAMYWYRQDPGQGLRLIYYSQIVNDFQKGDIAEGYSVSREKKESFPLTVTSAQKNPTAFYLCASSMGIHGYTFGSGTRLTVV.

The gene calls are TRBV21-1 and TRBJ1-2; the tabulated D call, TRBD1, remains unverified against the DNA. TRBV21-1 has pseudogene status. The CDR3 spans 13 residues. CDR3: CASSRTGIYGYTF. Here the CDR3 DNA reads TGTGCCAGCAGCAGAACAGGGATCTATGGCTACACCTTC.

This clone showed up just a few times. This CDR3 is CASSPGQATNEKLFF. CDR3 DNA sequence: TGTGCCAGCTCACCGGGACAGGCAACTAATGAAAAACTGTTTTTT. The chain has TRBV18 and TRBJ1-4, with 8 bases lining up with TRBD1. CDR3 length: 15 amino acids. Germline CDR1 reads KGHSH; CDR2 reads LQKENI. V was clipped by 3 bases and J by 0 bases; unmatched bases: 0.

This clone was detected once. This sequence joins TRBV9 and TRBJ2-6, with 7 bases identical to TRBD2. The germline gives CDR1 SGDLS, CDR2 YYNGEE. CDR3 length equals 15 residues. V dropped 2 bases and J dropped 2; count of bases not matched to a gene: 1. CDR3 sequence (DNA): TGTGCCAGCAGCGTGGGGGGGGCTGGGGCCAACGTCCTGACTTTC. Its translation: CASSVGGAGANVLTF.